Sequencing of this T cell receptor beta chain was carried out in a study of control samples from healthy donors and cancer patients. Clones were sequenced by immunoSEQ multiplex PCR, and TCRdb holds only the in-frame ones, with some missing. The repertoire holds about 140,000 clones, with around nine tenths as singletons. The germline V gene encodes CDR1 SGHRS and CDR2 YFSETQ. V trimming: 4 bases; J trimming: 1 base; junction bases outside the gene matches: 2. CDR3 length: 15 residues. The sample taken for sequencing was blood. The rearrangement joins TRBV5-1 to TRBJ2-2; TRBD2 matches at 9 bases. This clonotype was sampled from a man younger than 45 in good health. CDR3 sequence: CASSQAGGNTGELFF. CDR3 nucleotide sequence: TGCGCCAGCAGCCAAGCGGGAGGGAACACCGGGGAGCTGTTTTTT.